The T cell receptor (beta chain) under discussion was sequenced for a study of CD8+ T cells in alopecia areata. Study at large: The tofacitinib course ran for 6 to 18 months and was followed by 6 months off drug. Study-level points and caveats: Higher clonality and more expanded CD8+ clones appeared in lesional than normal scalp.

In each case, RNA was isolated and then reverse transcribed into cDNA as the sequencing template. Assay used: immunoSEQ multiplex PCR; TCRdb lists only in-frame clones, some missing. The sample includes approximately 130,000 clones, under 65% seen only once; the top ten take 5.7%. CDR3 size: 15 residues. The V end lost 6 bases, the J end lost 5 bases, and 22 bases lay between the germline ends. Germline loops: CDR1 GTSNPN, CDR2 SVGIG (reference sequence). Treatment meaning: oral pan-JAK inhibitor, 5-10 mg twice daily. A remark on this clone: What it recognizes is unknown.

This chain connects TRBV30 to TRBJ1-2; maybe TRBD1 (6 bases). This receptor was identified in a human donor with alopecia areata. Sequenced material: CD4+ T cells sorted from blood, taken at week 4, from a patient treated with tofacitinib. The CDR3 bases are TGTGCCTGCCTGGGGGGGGCGGCGGGCGATTATGGCTACACCTTC. It specifies CACLGGAAGDYGYTF.